The 13 T cell receptor beta chains listed next were all sequenced from one sample in a study of shared clonotypes between healthy human individuals. Sequencing used immunoSEQ multiplex PCR; TCRdb keeps in-frame clones, though not all of them. Here the sample spans about 480,000 clones, about 79% being singletons. Sequencing used PBMCs. These receptors all come from a woman in her thirties or forties in good health. Some clones in this sample may be carry-over from other donors' samples.

CDR3 protein: CATSRGVTYEQYF. DNA of the CDR3: TGTGCCACCAGCAGAGGAGTAACCTACGAGCAGTACTTC. The V call is TRBV15, the J call TRBJ2-7; D uncertain. V lost 1 base, J lost 2 bases, and 6 bases lay in between. Germline-derived CDR1 and CDR2 are LNHNV and YYDKDF (reference sequence). This CDR3 comprises 13 residues.

The CDR3, as DNA: TGTGCCACCACAACCGGCCTGAACACCGGGGAGCTGTTTTTT. Translating it yields CATTTGLNTGELFF. V is TRBV28 and J is TRBJ2-2; no reliable D call. Germline-derived CDR1 and CDR2 are MDHEN and SYDVKM. This CDR3 comprises 14 residues. V shed 10 bases and J shed 1 base, with 13 bases lying between them.

This chain uses TRBV11-2 with TRBJ2-7; D unresolved. The CDR3 spans 12 residues. Germline-derived CDR1 and CDR2 are SGHAT and FQNNGV. V shed 1 base and J shed 7 bases, with 8 bases lying between them. The CDR3 DNA follows: TGTGCCAGCAGCTTAGGGGTGCAAGAGCAGTACTTC. Translation: CASSLGVQEQYF. Together with reference TRBV11-2 and TRBJ2-7, the CDR3 gives the full variable domain: EAGVAQSPRYKIIEKRQSVAFWCNPISGHATLYWYQQILGQGPKLLIQFQNNGVVDDSQLPKDRFSAERLKGVDSTLKIQPAKLEDSAVYLCASSLGVQEQYFGPGTRLTVT.

In this sample, this clone turned up a few times. The V gene is TRBV7-9, the J gene TRBJ2-3; D may be TRBD2 (6 bases). V lost 1 base to trimming and J lost 0 bases, with 14 bases between them. Per germline, CDR1 SEHNR and CDR2 FQNEAQ (reference sequence). There are 17 residues in the CDR3. The CDR3 loop is CASSLDAAGTSTDTQYF. CDR3 DNA sequence: TGTGCCAGCAGCTTAGATGCGGCAGGGACTAGCACAGATACGCAGTATTTT.

J is TRBJ2-1 and V is TRBV9; TRBD2 matches 10 bases. The J segment lost 9 bases and the V segment lost 0 bases, leaving 3 bases of the junction unmatched. There are 14 residues in the CDR3. The germline CDR1 and CDR2 sequences are SGDLS and YYNGEE. The CDR3, as DNA: TGTGCCAGCAGCGTAGTTTCTAGCGGGAGTGAGCAGTTCTTC. As protein: CASSVVSSGSEQFF.

The chain couples TRBV2 to TRBJ1-5; D is unclear. This CDR3 comprises 15 residues. Germline CDR1 SNHLY, CDR2 FYNNEI. Trimming removed 5 bases at V and 4 bases at J, with 15 bases between. CDR3 coding DNA: TGTGCCAGCAGTTCAGAGAGGAGCCCTAATCAGCCCCAGCATTTT. Amino acid sequence: CASSSERSPNQPQHF.

V is TRBV19 and J is TRBJ2-1, with TRBD1 as a possible D gene (6 bases). V gave up 6 bases and J gave up 2 bases, with 17 bases separating them. The CDR3 has 16 residues. The germline V gene has CDR1 LNHDA and CDR2 SQIVND (reference sequence). The CDR3 reads CASSDSAGTTYNEQFF. In nucleotides, the CDR3 is TGTGCCAGTAGCGACTCGGCCGGGACAACCTACAATGAGCAGTTCTTC.

This chain uses TRBV28 with TRBJ1-5, with D unclear. V lost 6 bases and J lost 4, with 16 bases in between. Germline V gene data show CDR1 as MDHEN and CDR2 as SYDVKM. CDR3 length: 15 residues. As DNA, the CDR3 is TGTGCCAGCAGCATAGCCCTCGGACGGAATCAGCCCCAGCATTTT. It codes for CASSIALGRNQPQHF.

This rearrangement joins TRBV7-6 to TRBJ1-2; TRBD1 agrees at 9 bases. V was pared by 4 bases and J by 2 bases, with 5 bases of the junction left unmatched. CDR1 is SGHVS, CDR2 FNYEAQ, per germline. The CDR3 spans 15 residues. Here the CDR3 DNA reads TGTGCCAGCAGCTCGGGACAGGGTCTAAACTATGGCTACACCTTC. This translates into CASSSGQGLNYGYTF.

This rearrangement joins TRBV7-8 to TRBJ1-1; weak D call: TRBD1 (5 bases). The CDR3 extends over 16 amino acids. Per the germline V gene, CDR1 is SGHVS and CDR2 is FQNEAQ. V lost 4 bases and J 6 bases, leaving 21 bases between the germline ends. The CDR3 sequence is CASSSTLQGLRAEAFF. The CDR3 DNA reads as TGTGCCAGCAGCTCGACACTCCAGGGATTAAGGGCTGAAGCTTTCTTT. The entire variable domain, with the rest obtained from reference TRBV7-8 and TRBJ1-1, is as follows: GAGVSQSPRYKVAKRGQDVALRCDPISGHVSLFWYQQALGQGPEFLTYFQNEAQLDKSGLPSDRFFAERPEGSVSTLKIQRTQQEDSAVYLCASSSTLQGLRAEAFFGQGTRLTVV.

This chain links TRBV2 with TRBJ2-7, with D maybe TRBD2 (6 bases). The CDR3 totals 15 residues. The V end was cut by 6 bases, the J end by 0 bases, with 15 bases between. CDR1 and CDR2 from the germline V gene are SNHLY and FYNNEI. CDR3 amino acids: CASRNSGLRSYEQYF. DNA for the CDR3: TGTGCCAGCAGGAATAGCGGCCTACGCTCCTACGAGCAGTACTTC. The entire variable domain, with the rest obtained from reference TRBV2 and TRBJ2-7, is as follows: EPEVTQTPSHQVTQMGQEVILRCVPISNHLYFYWYRQILGQKVEFLVSFYNNEISEKSEIFDDQFSVERPDGSNFTLKIRSTKLEDSAMYFCASRNSGLRSYEQYFGPGTRLTVT.

The chain is built from TRBV6-6 and TRBJ2-6; the D gene is possibly TRBD1 (6 bases). This CDR3 region has 15 residues. V lost 7 bases and J 3 bases, leaving 13 bases between the germline ends. Germline CDR1 and CDR2: MNHNY and SVGAGI (reference sequence). For the CDR3, the DNA is TGTGCCAGCAATTCAGGGGTAGGTGGGGCCAACGTCCTGACTTTC. Encoded protein: CASNSGVGGANVLTF.

V is TRBV10-3 and J is TRBJ2-3; TRBD2 aligns across 8 bases. This CDR3 region has 16 residues. CDR1 is ENHRY, CDR2 SYGVKD, per germline. Trimming took 2 bases from V and 6 from J; bases not matched to a gene: 10. The CDR3 spells CAISEKAGAPGDTQYF. CDR3 in DNA: TGTGCCATCAGTGAGAAAGCGGGAGCCCCGGGGGATACGCAGTATTTT.